A selection of T cell receptor beta chains follows, all from one sample in a study of identical twins. TCRdb redid the calling of the 5' RACE reads with MiXCR, one entry per CDR3 protein. The sample has some 730,000 distinct CDR3 sequences, about 20% seen once. The data also belong to a second study, concerning T cells expressing NK-cell markers.

The sequencing sample was made of PBMCs. The receptors originated from a woman under 30 in good health. The CDR3 runs from the conserved cysteine through the conserved F or W. Each record gives: D gene, clone size, J gene, V gene, CDR3 protein, CDR3 DNA. A D gene is named only where the DNA matches it firmly. Rows give clone size only sometimes, using once, few, many, or a class for an expanded clone.

D: TRBD1; size: -; J: TRBJ1-1; V: TRBV5-1; CDR3: CASSWGQGFTEAFF; DNA: TGCGCCAGCAGCTGGGGACAGGGGTTTACTGAAGCTTTCTTT
D: -; size: few; J: TRBJ1-2; V: TRBV29-1; CDR3: CSVVAQGDYGYTF; DNA: TGCAGCGTTGTAGCCCAGGGCGACTATGGCTACACCTTC
D: TRBD1; size: -; J: TRBJ1-1; V: TRBV4-2; CDR3: CASSQGDRAMADAFF; DNA: TGTGCCAGCAGCCAAGGGGACAGGGCTATGGCGGACGCTTTCTTT
D: -; size: many; J: TRBJ2-5; V: TRBV5-1; CDR3: CASSLSQETQYF; DNA: TGCGCCAGCAGCTTGTCCCAAGAGACCCAGTACTTC
D: -; size: -; J: TRBJ2-2; V: TRBV18; CDR3: CASSPSGPNTGELFF; DNA: TGTGCCAGCTCACCATCGGGTCCGAACACCGGGGAGCTGTTTTTT
D: -; size: once; J: TRBJ1-1; V: TRBV9; CDR3: CASSVVLGVNTEAFF; DNA: TGTGCCAGCAGCGTAGTCTTAGGGGTGAACACTGAAGCTTTCTTT
D: TRBD1; size: -; J: TRBJ2-7; V: TRBV18; CDR3: CASSRIPGQSSYEQYF; DNA: TGTGCCAGCTCACGTATTCCGGGACAGAGCTCCTACGAGCAGTACTTC
D: -; size: few; J: TRBJ1-3; V: TRBV5-1; CDR3: CASSYGEGWNTIYF; DNA: TGCGCCAGCAGCTACGGCGAAGGTTGGAACACCATATATTTT
D: -; size: -; J: TRBJ2-6; V: TRBV20-1; CDR3: CSARGHGAGANVLTF; DNA: TGCAGTGCTAGAGGCCACGGAGCTGGGGCCAACGTCCTGACTTTC
D: -; size: -; J: TRBJ1-5; V: TRBV6-8; CDR3: CARLRSRQVDNQPQHF; DNA: TGTGCCAGGCTCAGAAGCCGACAGGTCGACAATCAGCCCCAGCATTTT
D: -; size: -; J: TRBJ1-5; V: TRBV20-1; CDR3: CSAWGRNNNQPQHF; DNA: TGCAGTGCCTGGGGAAGGAATAACAATCAGCCCCAGCATTTT
D: TRBD2; size: -; J: TRBJ2-2; V: TRBV19; CDR3: CASSRGLAGGGEELFF; DNA: TGTGCCAGTAGTAGAGGACTAGCGGGGGGCGGCGAGGAGCTGTTTTTT
D: -; size: -; J: TRBJ2-7; V: TRBV12-3/TRBV12-4; CDR3: CASSDPSYEQYF; DNA: TGTGCCAGCAGCGATCCTTCCTACGAGCAGTACTTC
D: TRBD2; size: -; J: TRBJ2-7; V: TRBV2; CDR3: CASSEAQGLGYEQYF; DNA: TGTGCCAGCAGTGAAGCGCAGGGACTAGGCTACGAGCAGTACTTC
D: TRBD2; size: -; J: TRBJ2-3; V: TRBV20-1; CDR3: CSATSGGAVDTQYF; DNA: TGCAGTGCAACTAGCGGGGGGGCCGTAGATACGCAGTATTTT
D: TRBD2; size: -; J: TRBJ2-7; V: TRBV28; CDR3: CASILQAGASYEQYF; DNA: TGTGCCAGCATCTTACAAGCGGGAGCATCCTACGAGCAGTACTTC
D: -; size: few; J: TRBJ1-1; V: TRBV4-3; CDR3: CASSQGLGAWAFF; DNA: TGCGCCAGCAGCCAAGGTCTGGGGGCCTGGGCTTTCTTT
D: -; size: few; J: TRBJ1-2; V: TRBV11-2; CDR3: CASSATLNYGYTF; DNA: TGTGCCAGCAGCGCCACCCTTAACTATGGCTACACCTTC
D: -; size: -; J: TRBJ1-4; V: TRBV20-1; CDR3: CSASTAAVGNEKLFF; DNA: TGCAGTGCTTCGACAGCGGCGGTGGGGAATGAAAAACTGTTTTTT
D: -; size: -; J: TRBJ2-5; V: TRBV2; CDR3: CARRDYQETQYF; DNA: TGTGCCAGGCGGGACTACCAAGAGACCCAGTACTTC
D: -; size: -; J: TRBJ2-7; V: TRBV5-1; CDR3: CASSLEVRGSEHF; DNA: TGCGCCAGCAGCTTGGAGGTGAGGGGAAGTGAGCACTTC
D: TRBD1; size: few; J: TRBJ1-1; V: TRBV9; CDR3: CASSVEQGAWRTEAFF; DNA: TGTGCCAGCAGCGTAGAACAGGGGGCTTGGAGAACTGAAGCTTTCTTT
D: TRBD2; size: -; J: TRBJ2-3; V: TRBV20-1; CDR3: CSARRVGGPTDTQYF; DNA: TGCAGTGCTAGGCGGGTGGGAGGGCCCACAGATACGCAGTATTTT
D: -; size: few; J: TRBJ1-6; V: TRBV20-1; CDR3: CSVQRAAYNSPLHF; DNA: TGCAGTGTCCAGAGGGCAGCTTATAATTCACCCCTCCACTTT
D: TRBD2; size: -; J: TRBJ2-1; V: TRBV7-8; CDR3: CASSRTSGGRGHNEQFF; DNA: TGTGCCAGCAGCCGGACTAGCGGGGGGCGGGGTCACAATGAGCAGTTCTTC
D: -; size: -; J: TRBJ2-7; V: TRBV3-1; CDR3: CASSQAHSGNFYEQYF; DNA: TGTGCCAGCAGCCAAGCACATTCCGGGAATTTTTACGAGCAGTACTTC
D: -; size: -; J: TRBJ2-5; V: TRBV5-1; CDR3: CASSPGSGEETQYF; DNA: TGCGCCAGCAGCCCCGGGAGTGGGGAGGAGACCCAGTACTTC
D: -; size: -; J: TRBJ1-4; V: TRBV11-3; CDR3: CASSYTQGANEKLFF; DNA: TGTGCCAGCAGTTACACACAGGGTGCCAATGAAAAACTGTTTTTT
D: TRBD2; size: few; J: TRBJ2-7; V: TRBV27; CDR3: CASSLRTPVAGGEVYEQYF; DNA: TGTGCCAGCAGTCTACGAACACCAGTAGCGGGAGGGGAAGTTTACGAGCAGTACTTC